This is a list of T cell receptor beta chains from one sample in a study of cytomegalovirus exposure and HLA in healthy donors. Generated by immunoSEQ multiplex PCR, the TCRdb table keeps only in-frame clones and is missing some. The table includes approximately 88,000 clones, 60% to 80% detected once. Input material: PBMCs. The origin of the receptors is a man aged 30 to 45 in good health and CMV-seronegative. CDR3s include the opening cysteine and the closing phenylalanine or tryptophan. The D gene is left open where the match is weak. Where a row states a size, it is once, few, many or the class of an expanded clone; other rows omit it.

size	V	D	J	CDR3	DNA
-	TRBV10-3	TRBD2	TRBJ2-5	CAISERDGGQETQYF	TGTGCCATCAGTGAGAGAGACGGGGGGCAAGAGACCCAGTACTTC
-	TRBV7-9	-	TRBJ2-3	CASSRSPLLSTDTQYF	TGTGCCAGCAGCCGCAGTCCCCTTTTGAGCACAGATACGCAGTATTTT
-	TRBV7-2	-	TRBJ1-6	CASSLGTDSYNSPLHF	TGTGCCAGCAGCTTAGGGACAGACTCCTATAATTCACCCCTCCACTTT
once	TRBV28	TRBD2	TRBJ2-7	CASSLTARGSWYF	TGTGCCAGCAGTCTTACCGCCCGCGGGAGCTGGTACTTC
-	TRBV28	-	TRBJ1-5	CASTYLSGNNQPQHF	TGTGCCAGCACCTACCTTTCGGGGAACAATCAGCCCCAGCATTTT
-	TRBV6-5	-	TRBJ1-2	CASSRTQANYGYTF	TGTGCCAGCAGTCGGACACAAGCTAACTATGGCTACACCTTC
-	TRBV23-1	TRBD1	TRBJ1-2	CASSQSCGTELNYGYTF	TGCGCCAGCAGTCAATCATGCGGGACAGAGCTTAACTATGGCTACACCTTC
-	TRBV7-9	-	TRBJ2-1	CASSSGLNEQFF	TGTGCCAGCAGCTCGGGACTCAATGAGCAGTTCTTC
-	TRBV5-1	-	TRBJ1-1	CASSLIGTRGTEAFF	TGCGCCAGCAGCTTGATTGGGACCAGGGGCACTGAAGCTTTCTTT
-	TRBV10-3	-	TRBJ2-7	CAITSDTTYEQYF	TGTGCCATCACCTCGGACACAACCTACGAGCAGTACTTC
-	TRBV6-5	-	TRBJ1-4	CASSIQGRGNEKLFF	TGTGCCAGCAGCATACAGGGCCGGGGTAATGAAAAACTGTTTTTT
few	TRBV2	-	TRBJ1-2	CASSEALALHYGYTF	TGTGCCAGCAGTGAAGCCCTCGCGCTACACTATGGCTACACCTTC
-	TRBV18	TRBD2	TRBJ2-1	CASSPQSSGHEQFF	TGTGCCAGCTCACCACAGAGTAGCGGGCATGAGCAGTTCTTC
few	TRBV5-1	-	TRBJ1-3	CASSPRTSYSGNTIYF	TGCGCCAGCAGCCCGAGGACAAGCTACTCTGGAAACACCATATATTTT
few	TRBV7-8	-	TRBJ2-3	CASSQGASLSTDTQYF	TGTGCCAGCAGCCAAGGGGCCAGCCTTAGCACAGATACGCAGTATTTT
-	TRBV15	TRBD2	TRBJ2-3	CATSRVGVAGGPRTDTQYF	TGTGCCACCAGCAGAGTGGGAGTAGCGGGGGGGCCTCGGACAGATACGCAGTATTTT
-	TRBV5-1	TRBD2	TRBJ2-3	CASSLVGLAGRSTDTQYF	TGCGCCAGCAGCTTGGTAGGACTAGCGGGGCGCAGCACAGATACGCAGTATTTT
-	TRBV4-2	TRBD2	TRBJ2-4	CASSPRTSGGGDIQYF	TGTGCCAGCAGCCCAAGGACTAGCGGGGGGGGAGACATTCAGTACTTC
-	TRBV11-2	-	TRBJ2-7	CASSLERGEQYF	TGTGCCAGCAGCTTAGAAAGGGGCGAGCAGTACTTC
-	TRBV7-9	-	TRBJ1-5	CASTLTGSNQPQHF	TGTGCCAGCACCTTGACAGGAAGCAATCAGCCCCAGCATTTT
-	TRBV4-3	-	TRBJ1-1	CASSQDLGGDSRTEAFF	TGCGCCAGCAGCCAAGATCTTGGCGGGGACTCTAGGACTGAAGCTTTCTTT
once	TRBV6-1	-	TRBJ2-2	CASSVQDPGELFF	TGTGCCAGCAGTGTACAGGACCCCGGGGAGCTGTTTTTT
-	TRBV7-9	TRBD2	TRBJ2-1	CASSLRFSGTSSYNEQFF	TGTGCCAGCAGCTTGCGATTTAGCGGGACTAGCTCCTACAATGAGCAGTTCTTC
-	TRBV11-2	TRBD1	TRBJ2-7	CASSLTVGQGISYEQYF	TGTGCCAGCAGCCTAACCGTGGGACAGGGGATATCCTACGAGCAGTACTTC
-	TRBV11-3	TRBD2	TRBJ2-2	CASSSPSGRGDTGELFF	TGTGCCAGCAGCTCACCTAGCGGGAGAGGGGACACCGGGGAGCTGTTTTTT
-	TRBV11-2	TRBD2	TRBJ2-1	CASSPRLAGGYEQFF	TGTGCCAGCAGCCCCCGACTAGCGGGAGGGTATGAGCAGTTCTTC
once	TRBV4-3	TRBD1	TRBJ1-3	CASSQETGPGNTIYF	TGCGCCAGCAGCCAAGAGACAGGGCCTGGAAACACCATATATTTT
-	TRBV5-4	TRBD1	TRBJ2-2	CASSRGQTNTGELFF	TGTGCCAGCAGCCGGGGACAGACAAACACCGGGGAGCTGTTTTTT
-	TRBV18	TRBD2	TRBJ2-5	CASSPPAAGGPQTQYF	TGTGCCAGCTCACCACCGGCAGCGGGAGGGCCCCAGACCCAGTACTTC
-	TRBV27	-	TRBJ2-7	CASTPGWGQGKDEQYF	TGTGCCAGCACCCCAGGGTGGGGGCAGGGAAAGGACGAGCAGTACTTC
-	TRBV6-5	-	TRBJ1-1	CASSFTHVGGTEAFF	TGTGCCAGCAGTTTCACCCACGTAGGGGGCACTGAAGCTTTCTTT
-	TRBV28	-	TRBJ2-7	CASLLAGSYEQYF	TGTGCCAGTCTTCTGGCGGGATCCTACGAGCAGTACTTC
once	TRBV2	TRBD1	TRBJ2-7	CASSHPGTGGIYEQYF	TGTGCCAGCAGCCACCCGGGAACAGGGGGCATTTACGAGCAGTACTTC
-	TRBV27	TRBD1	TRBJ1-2	CASKPQGAGYGYTF	TGTGCCAGCAAGCCACAGGGGGCTGGCTATGGCTACACCTTC
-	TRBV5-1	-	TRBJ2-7	CAINRDTAYEQYF	TGCGCCATCAACCGGGACACGGCCTACGAGCAGTACTTC
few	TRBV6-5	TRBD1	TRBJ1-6	CASYGQGANSPLHF	TGTGCCAGCTACGGACAGGGGGCTAATTCACCCCTCCACTTT
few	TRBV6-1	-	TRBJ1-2	CASSVGRIGANYGYTF	TGTGCCAGCAGTGTCGGGCGAATCGGGGCTAACTATGGCTACACCTTC
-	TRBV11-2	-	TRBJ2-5	CASSLGQVQETQYF	TGTGCCAGCAGCTTAGGGCAGGTCCAAGAGACCCAGTACTTC
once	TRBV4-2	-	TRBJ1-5	CASSQDGLGHLNQPQHF	TGTGCCAGCAGCCAAGACGGCTTGGGCCACCTCAATCAGCCCCAGCATTTT
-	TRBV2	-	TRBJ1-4	CASSEGREANEKLFF	TGTGCCAGCAGTGAGGGCAGGGAGGCTAATGAAAAACTGTTTTTT
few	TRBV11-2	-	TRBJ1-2	CASSPTVNYGYTF	TGTGCCAGCAGCCCGACAGTAAACTATGGCTACACCTTC
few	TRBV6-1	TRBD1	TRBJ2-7	CASRSGTGSHEQYF	TGTGCCAGCAGATCCGGGACAGGGTCCCACGAGCAGTACTTC
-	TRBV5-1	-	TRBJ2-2	CASSLAVRGMGTGELFF	TGCGCCAGCAGCTTGGCGGTCAGGGGTATGGGAACCGGGGAGCTGTTTTTT
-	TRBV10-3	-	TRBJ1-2	CAISESQLLNYGYTF	TGTGCCATCAGTGAGTCGCAACTCCTTAACTATGGCTACACCTTC
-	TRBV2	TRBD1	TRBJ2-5	CASSPDRVSLGDQYF	TGTGCCAGCAGCCCCGACAGGGTCTCCTTGGGGGACCAGTACTTC
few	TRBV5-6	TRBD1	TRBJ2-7	CASSLGQGRYEQYF	TGTGCCAGCAGCTTGGGACAGGGGCGCTACGAGCAGTACTTC
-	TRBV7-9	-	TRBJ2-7	CASSTSTSRDF	TGTGCCAGCAGCACCTCGACTAGTCGGGACTTC
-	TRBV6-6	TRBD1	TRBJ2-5	CASSFTDREETQYF	TGTGCCAGCAGTTTCACGGACAGGGAAGAGACCCAGTACTTC
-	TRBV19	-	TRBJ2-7	CASSIADEQYF	TGTGCCAGTAGTATAGCGGACGAGCAGTACTTC
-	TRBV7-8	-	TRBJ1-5	CASSPLGLLSGQPQHF	TGTGCCAGCAGCCCCCTGGGCCTATTGTCAGGTCAGCCCCAGCATTTT
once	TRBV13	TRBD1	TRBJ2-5	CASSFKDRDQETQYF	TGTGCCAGCAGCTTTAAGGACAGGGATCAAGAGACCCAGTACTTC